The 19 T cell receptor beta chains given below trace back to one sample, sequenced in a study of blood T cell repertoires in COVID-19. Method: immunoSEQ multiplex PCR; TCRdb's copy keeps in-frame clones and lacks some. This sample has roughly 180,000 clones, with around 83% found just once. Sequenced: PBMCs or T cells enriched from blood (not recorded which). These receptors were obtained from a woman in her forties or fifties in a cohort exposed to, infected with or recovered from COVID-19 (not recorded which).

CDR3 amino acids: CASTSRDSWSANTEAFF. In nucleotides, the CDR3 is TGTGCCAGCACCTCACGAGACAGTTGGTCTGCGAACACTGAAGCTTTCTTT. The chain links TRBV7-9 to TRBJ1-1, with D maybe TRBD1 (5 bases). V shed 7 bases and J shed 1 base, with 22 bases lying between them. The CDR3 is made up of 17 amino acids. CDR1 is SEHNR and CDR2 is FQNEAQ in the germline V gene (reference sequence).

The CDR3 here is CASSYNSRTGSYEQYF. The CDR3 bases are TGTGCCAGCAGTTATAATTCGAGGACAGGGTCCTACGAGCAGTACTTC. J is TRBJ2-7 and V is TRBV6-9, with 8 bases lining up with TRBD1. Per the germline V gene, CDR1 is MNHGY and CDR2 is SVAAGI. Germline trimming cut 2 bases from V and 1 base from J; bases unmatched to any gene: 7. CDR3 length equals 16 residues.

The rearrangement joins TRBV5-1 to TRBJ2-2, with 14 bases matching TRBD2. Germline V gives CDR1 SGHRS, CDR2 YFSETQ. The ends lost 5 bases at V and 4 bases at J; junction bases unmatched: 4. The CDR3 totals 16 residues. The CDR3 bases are TGCGCCAGCAGTTCCGGACTAGCGGGGGGCACCGGGGAGCTGTTTTTT. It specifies CASSSGLAGGTGELFF. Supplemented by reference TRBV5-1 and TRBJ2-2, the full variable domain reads KAGVTQTPRYLIKTRGQQVTLSCSPISGHRSVSWYQQTPGQGLQFLFEYFSETQRNKGNFPGRFSGRQFSNSRSEMNVSTLELGDSALYLCASSSGLAGGTGELFFGEGSRLTVL.

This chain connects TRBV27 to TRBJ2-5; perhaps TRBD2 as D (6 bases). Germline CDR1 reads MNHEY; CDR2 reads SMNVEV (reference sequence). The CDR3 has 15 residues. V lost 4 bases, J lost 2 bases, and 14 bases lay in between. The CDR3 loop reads CASSSGGLGQETQYF. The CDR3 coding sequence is TGTGCCAGCAGTTCTGGAGGGCTGGGACAAGAGACCCAGTACTTC.

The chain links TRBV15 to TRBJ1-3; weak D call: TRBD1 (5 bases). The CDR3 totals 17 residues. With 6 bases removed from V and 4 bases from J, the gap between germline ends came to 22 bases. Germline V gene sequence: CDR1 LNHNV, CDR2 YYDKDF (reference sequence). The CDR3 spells CATSFERDSPWGNTIYF. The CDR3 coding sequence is TGTGCCACCAGTTTCGAACGGGACTCACCGTGGGGAAACACCATATATTTT.

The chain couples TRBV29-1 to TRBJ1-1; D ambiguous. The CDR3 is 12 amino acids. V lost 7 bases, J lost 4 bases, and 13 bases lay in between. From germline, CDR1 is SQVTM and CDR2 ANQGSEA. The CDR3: CSASDGGTEAFF. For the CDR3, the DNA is TGCAGCGCTTCGGACGGAGGCACTGAAGCTTTCTTT. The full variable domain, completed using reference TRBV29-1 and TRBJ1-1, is SAVISQKPSRDICQRGTSLTIQCQVDSQVTMMFWYRQQPGQSLTLIATANQGSEATYESGFVIDKFPISRPNLTFSTLTVSNMSPEDSSIYLCSASDGGTEAFFGQGTRLTVV.

The DNA for the CDR3 is TGTGCCAGCAGTTTAGCCGGGACAGGCTACAATGAGCAGTTCTTC. This encodes CASSLAGTGYNEQFF. The chain has TRBV28 and TRBJ2-1; TRBD1 matches at 8 bases. CDR1 is MDHEN, CDR2 SYDVKM, per germline. V gave up 2 bases and J gave up 3 bases; unmatched junction bases: 3. The CDR3 covers 15 residues.

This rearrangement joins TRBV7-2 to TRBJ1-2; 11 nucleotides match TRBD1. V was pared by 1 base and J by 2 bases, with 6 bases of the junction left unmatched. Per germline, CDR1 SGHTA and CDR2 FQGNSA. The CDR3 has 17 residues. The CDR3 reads CASSLGTGTGGNYGYTF. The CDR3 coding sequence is TGTGCCAGCAGCTTAGGGACCGGGACAGGGGGGAACTATGGCTACACCTTC.

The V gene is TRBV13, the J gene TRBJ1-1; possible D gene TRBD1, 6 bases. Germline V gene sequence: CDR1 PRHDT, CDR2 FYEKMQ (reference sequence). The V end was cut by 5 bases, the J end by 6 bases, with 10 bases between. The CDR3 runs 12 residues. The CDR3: CASSLQGAEAFF. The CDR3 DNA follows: TGTGCCAGCAGCCTACAGGGCGCTGAAGCTTTCTTT.

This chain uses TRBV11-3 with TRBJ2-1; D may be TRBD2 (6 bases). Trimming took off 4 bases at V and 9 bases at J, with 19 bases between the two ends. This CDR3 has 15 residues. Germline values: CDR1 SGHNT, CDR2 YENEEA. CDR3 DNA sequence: TGTGCCAGCAGCTCCCCGGGGGAGGTTTTTATTGAGCAGTTCTTC. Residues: CASSSPGEVFIEQFF.

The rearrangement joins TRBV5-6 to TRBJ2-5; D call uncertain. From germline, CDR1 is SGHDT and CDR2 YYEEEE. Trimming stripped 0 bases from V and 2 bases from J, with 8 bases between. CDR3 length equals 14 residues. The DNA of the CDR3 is TGTGCCAGCAGCTTGGTTAACACGCAAGAGACCCAGTACTTC. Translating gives CASSLVNTQETQYF.

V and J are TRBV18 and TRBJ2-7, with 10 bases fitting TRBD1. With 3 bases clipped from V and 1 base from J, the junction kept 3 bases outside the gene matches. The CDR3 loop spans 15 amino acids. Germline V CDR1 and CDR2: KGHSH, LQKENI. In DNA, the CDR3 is TGTGCCAGCTCACCTCCGGGACAGGGGTCCTACGAGCAGTACTTC. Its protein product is CASSPPGQGSYEQYF.

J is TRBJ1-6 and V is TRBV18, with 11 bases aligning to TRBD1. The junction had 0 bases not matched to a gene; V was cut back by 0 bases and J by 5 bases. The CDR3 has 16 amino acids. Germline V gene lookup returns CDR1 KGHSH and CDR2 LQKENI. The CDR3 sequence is CASSPPGQGDNSPLHF. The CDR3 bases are TGTGCCAGCTCACCACCGGGACAGGGGGATAATTCACCCCTCCACTTT.

CDR3 region: CASSSSSGVTYNEQFF. Here the CDR3 DNA reads TGTGCCAGCAGCTCATCTAGCGGGGTCACCTACAATGAGCAGTTCTTC. This chain uses TRBV11-3 with TRBJ2-1; 9 bases match TRBD2. In germline, CDR1 is SGHNT, CDR2 YENEEA. J lost 2 bases, V lost 4 bases, and 6 bases had no gene match. This CDR3 is 16 amino acids long.

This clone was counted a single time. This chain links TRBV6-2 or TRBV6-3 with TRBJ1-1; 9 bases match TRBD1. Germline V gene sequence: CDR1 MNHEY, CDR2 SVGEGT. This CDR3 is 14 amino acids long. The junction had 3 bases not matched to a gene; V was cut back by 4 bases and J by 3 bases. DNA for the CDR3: TGTGCCAGCAGTTCGACAGGGGGTTACACTGAAGCTTTCTTT. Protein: CASSSTGGYTEAFF.

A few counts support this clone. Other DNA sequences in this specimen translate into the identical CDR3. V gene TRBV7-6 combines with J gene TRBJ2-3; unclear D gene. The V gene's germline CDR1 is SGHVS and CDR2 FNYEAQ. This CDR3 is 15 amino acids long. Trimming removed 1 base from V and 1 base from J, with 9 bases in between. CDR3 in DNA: TGTGCCAGCAGCTTAGTAGGCGGAGGCACAGATACGCAGTATTTT. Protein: CASSLVGGGTDTQYF.

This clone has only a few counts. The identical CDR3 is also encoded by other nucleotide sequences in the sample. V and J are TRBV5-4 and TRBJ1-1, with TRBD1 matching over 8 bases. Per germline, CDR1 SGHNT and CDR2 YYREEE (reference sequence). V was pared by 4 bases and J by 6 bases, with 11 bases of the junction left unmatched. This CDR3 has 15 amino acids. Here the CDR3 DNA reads TGTGCCAGCAGCCCGTTGGACAGGGACCATCCTGAAGCTTTCTTT. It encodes CASSPLDRDHPEAFF.

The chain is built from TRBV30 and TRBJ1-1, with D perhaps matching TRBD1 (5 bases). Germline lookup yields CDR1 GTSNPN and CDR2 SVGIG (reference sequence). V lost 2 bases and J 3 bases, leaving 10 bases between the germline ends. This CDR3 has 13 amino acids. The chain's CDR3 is CAWSRGPDTEAFF. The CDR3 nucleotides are TGTGCCTGGAGTAGGGGTCCAGACACTGAAGCTTTCTTT.

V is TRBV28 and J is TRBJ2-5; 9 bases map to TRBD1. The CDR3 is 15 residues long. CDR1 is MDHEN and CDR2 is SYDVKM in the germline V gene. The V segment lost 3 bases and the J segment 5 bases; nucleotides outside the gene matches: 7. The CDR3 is CASSFPTGGVETQYF. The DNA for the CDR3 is TGTGCCAGCAGTTTCCCTACAGGGGGCGTCGAGACCCAGTACTTC.